These 16 T cell receptor beta chains came from one sample sequenced in a study of molecular identifiers for immune sequencing clone quantification. MiXCR, run by TCRdb on the PCR reads, gives a single entry per CDR3 protein. The table records 35,000 or so distinct CDR3 sequences, about a fifth of them present only once. Sequenced: naive CD8+ T cells from blood, with Jurkat cell RNA spiked in. Specified subset: FACS-sorted CD8+CD4-CCR7+CD45RA+ naive T cells. These TCRs come from a human donor in good health. Some libraries in this study had Jurkat cell RNA spiked in.

By share, this clonotype ranks as medium-sized. This sequence joins TRBV12-3 or TRBV12-4 and TRBJ2-4, with 12 positions matching TRBD2. This CDR3 spans 16 amino acids. J lost 6 bases, V lost 5 bases, and 8 bases had no gene match. The CDR3 region has the DNA TGTGCCAGCAGTCCGCTAGCGGGAGGGCCAGGAAACATTCAGTACTTC. Its translation: CASSPLAGGPGNIQYF.

This clonotype appeared many times. This chain connects TRBV27 to TRBJ1-5; possible D gene TRBD1, 6 bases. Germline loops: CDR1 MNHEY, CDR2 SMNVEV (reference sequence). The CDR3 consists of 14 residues. The V and J ends lost 5 bases and 4 bases respectively, with 12 bases between them. CDR3 loop: CASSPLTGNQPQHF. The CDR3 DNA reads as TGTGCCAGCAGTCCCCTCACAGGGAATCAGCCCCAGCATTTT.

This clonotype was counted many times. V gene TRBV7-9 combines with J gene TRBJ2-3; D gene unclear. From germline, CDR1 is SEHNR and CDR2 FQNEAQ (reference sequence). V lost 1 base to trimming and J lost 2 bases, with 4 bases between them. CDR3 size: 13 residues. The CDR3 DNA sequence: TGTGCCAGCAGCTTAGGTCTCACAGATACGCAGTATTTT. Amino acid sequence: CASSLGLTDTQYF.

This clonotype was recorded at least ten times. V usage is TRBV5-1 and J usage is TRBJ1-1; 9 positions agree with TRBD1. The germline gives CDR1 SGHRS, CDR2 YFSETQ. The V segment lost 0 bases and the J segment 4 bases; nucleotides outside the gene matches: 4. The CDR3 has 15 amino acids. CDR3 in amino acids: CASSLAGTGITEAFF. CDR3 DNA: TGCGCCAGCAGCTTGGCCGGGACAGGGATCACTGAAGCTTTCTTT.

The J gene is TRBJ2-7, the V gene TRBV12-3 or TRBV12-4; the match to TRBD2 covers 10 bases. The junction had 3 bases not matched to a gene; V was cut back by 4 bases and J by 3 bases. CDR3 length: 14 amino acids. The CDR3 is CASSYGTSDYEQYF. The CDR3 DNA follows: TGTGCCAGCAGTTATGGGACTAGCGACTACGAGCAGTACTTC.

This clonotype was counted between two and nine times. This sequence joins TRBV30 and TRBJ2-1, with unresolved D. The CDR3 consists of 11 residues. Trimming removed 3 bases from V and 6 bases from J, with 6 bases in between. The germline CDR1 and CDR2 sequences are GTSNPN and SVGIG (reference sequence). The CDR3 DNA reads as TGTGCCTGGAGAGCAACCAATGAGCAGTTCTTC. Its translation is CAWRATNEQFF.

Comments on this clonotype: This may be a read error, as it is one base from a much larger clone. The CDR3 region is CASSGRRGVTDTQYF. The CDR3 coding sequence is TGTGCCAGCAGCGGTCGACGGGGAGTCACAGATACGCAGTATTTT. The chain combines TRBV11-2 with TRBJ2-3; perhaps TRBD2 as D (5 bases). This CDR3 has 15 residues. Trimming stripped 5 bases from V and 2 bases from J, with 14 bases between. Germline V lookup: CDR1 SGHAT, CDR2 FQNNGV.

Here the CDR3 DNA reads TGTGCCAGCAGGTCGCCGGACACTCCGAACACCGGGGAGCTGTTTTTT. Encoded protein: CASRSPDTPNTGELFF. V gene TRBV7-9 combines with J gene TRBJ2-2, with D perhaps matching TRBD1 (5 bases). Trimming removed 6 bases from V and 0 bases from J, with 14 bases in between. Per germline, CDR1 SEHNR and CDR2 FQNEAQ (reference sequence). The CDR3 has 16 amino acids.

V is TRBV7-2 and J is TRBJ2-7, with D possibly matching TRBD2 (5 bases). V lost 4 bases, J lost 1 base, and 11 bases lay in between. CDR1 and CDR2 from the germline V gene are SGHTA and FQGNSA. CDR3 length equals 14 residues. CDR3 protein: CASSSLEVSYEQYF. The CDR3, as DNA: TGTGCCAGCAGCTCCTTGGAGGTGTCCTACGAGCAGTACTTC.

A remark on this clonotype: This sequence may be a read error, since a much larger clone differs from it by one base. The chain recombines TRBV4-3 with TRBJ2-1; no clear D. The germline gives CDR1 LGHNA, CDR2 YSLEER. This CDR3 comprises 15 residues. CDR3 coding DNA: TGCGCCAGCAGCCAAGAGGATACAATTCACAATAAGCAGTTCTTC. It codes for CASSQEDTIHNKQFF.

The table lists this clonotype with a count of one. A much larger clone sits a single nucleotide away, making a read error possible. The rearrangement uses TRBV19 and TRBJ2-3; no clear D gene. The J call may be incorrect, as the DNA end agrees better with TRBJ1-5. The CDR3 extends over 13 amino acids. Germline CDR1 is LNHDA and CDR2 is SQIVND (reference sequence). This CDR3 is CASSMGSTDTQHF. As DNA, the CDR3 is TGTGCCAGTAGTATGGGCAGCACAGATACGCAGCATTTT.

Comment on this clonotype: A much larger clone differs from this one at a single base, so this may be a read error. V gene TRBV6-2 or TRBV6-3 combines with J gene TRBJ2-1; D is possibly TRBD1 (7 bases). V was pared by 8 bases and J by 8 bases, with 22 bases between. Germline V gene sequence: CDR1 MNHEY, CDR2 SVGEGT. The CDR3 loop spans 15 amino acids. DNA for the CDR3: TGTGCCAGCGGCCTTGGTGGAGGGGGCCGGGATGAGCAGTTCTTC. Its protein product is CASGLGGGGRDEQFF.

This clonotype was detected a few times. The chain uses TRBV7-9 and TRBJ2-5; D is possibly TRBD1 (6 bases). The CDR3 has 16 residues. Trimming pared 1 base from V and 0 bases from J, leaving 12 bases between. The germline V gene encodes CDR1 SEHNR and CDR2 FQNEAQ (reference sequence). The CDR3 sequence is CASSLGPGQDQETQYF. The CDR3, as DNA: TGTGCCAGCAGCTTAGGTCCGGGACAAGACCAAGAGACCCAGTACTTC.

By proportion, this clonotype is medium-sized (0.01 to 0.1%). The chain employs TRBV23-1 and TRBJ2-3; D is uncertain. TRBV23-1 is noted as an ORF with a role that remains uncertain. This CDR3 has 13 amino acids. Trimming cost V 7 bases and J 2 bases, with 10 bases left between them. This CDR3 reads CASNGYFTDTQYF. CDR3 sequence (DNA): TGCGCCAGCAATGGTTACTTCACAGATACGCAGTATTTT.

This clonotype has at least ten counts. The chain has TRBV7-9 and TRBJ2-7; 9 bases match TRBD2. The CDR3 has 13 residues. Germline CDR1 is SEHNR and CDR2 is FQNEAQ (reference sequence). J was trimmed by 6 bases and V by 7 bases; bases with no gene match: 7. CDR3 region: CASISEAGGEQYF. The CDR3 coding sequence is TGTGCCAGCATTTCAGAAGCGGGGGGCGAGCAGTACTTC.

Ten or more counts support this clonotype. The chain uses TRBV6-5 and TRBJ1-1; TRBD1 is a possible D gene (5 bases). The CDR3 is 17 amino acids. The V gene's germline CDR1 is MNHEY and CDR2 SVGAGI. The V and J ends lost 0 bases and 1 base respectively, with 15 bases between them. The CDR3 spells CASSYSSQNRRNTEAFF. The DNA for the CDR3 is TGTGCCAGCAGTTACTCGAGTCAAAACAGGAGGAACACTGAAGCTTTCTTT.